A single sample is the source of the 4 T cell receptor beta chains below, sequenced in a study of shared clonotypes between healthy human individuals. The repertoire was sequenced with immunoSEQ multiplex PCR; TCRdb's copy has only in-frame clones and lacks some. The sample shows 2 million to 2.5 million clones, more than 90% of them seen only once. The material sequenced was naive CD4+ T cells sorted from blood. Subset here: CD45RA+ positively selected. The source is a man aged 18 to 29 in good health.

V gene TRBV4-3 combines with J gene TRBJ2-7, with D unclear. Trimming shortened V by 5 bases and J by 6 bases, and 14 bases separated the two germline ends. Germline lookup yields CDR1 LGHNA and CDR2 YSLEER. The CDR3 sequence is 13 residues long. The CDR3 nucleotides are TGCGCCAGCAGCTCAACCGTTCTGGCCGAGCAGTACTTC. This encodes CASSSTVLAEQYF.

This clone appeared once. V and J are TRBV5-1 and TRBJ1-2; 7 bases align to TRBD1. CDR1 and CDR2 from the germline V gene are SGHRS and YFSETQ. This CDR3 region has 12 residues. Trimming removed 4 bases from V and 7 bases from J; junction bases left unmatched: 4. The DNA for the CDR3 is TGCGCCAGCAGCGTAGGGGGCGCTGGCTACACCTTC. Translating it yields CASSVGGAGYTF.

This clone was picked up a small number of times. The V gene is TRBV6-5, the J gene TRBJ1-5; D unresolved. Looked up from germline, CDR1 is MNHEY and CDR2 is SVGAGI. The germline V and J ends were trimmed by 8 bases and 5 bases, with 10 bases remaining between them. The CDR3 has 12 residues. The CDR3 DNA follows: TGTGCCAGCGGTAGGAATCATCAGCCCCAGCATTTT. This translates into CASGRNHQPQHF.

This chain uses TRBV5-4 with TRBJ2-1; a weak D match, TRBD2 (6 bases). V lost 5 bases to trimming and J lost 0 bases, with 15 bases between them. This CDR3 contains 16 residues. Germline V gene data show CDR1 as SGHNT and CDR2 as YYREEE (reference sequence). The CDR3, as DNA: TGTGCCAGCAGAGTTAACATCGGGAGCTCCTACAATGAGCAGTTCTTC. The encoded protein is CASRVNIGSSYNEQFF.